A single sample gave rise to the 18 T cell receptor beta chains below, sequenced in a study of T cell repertoires in cytomegalovirus infection. TCRdb recomputed calls from the reads with MiXCR, one row per CDR3 protein. The table records approximately 500,000 distinct CDR3 sequences, roughly 29% of them present only once. Source material: PBMCs. These receptors all come from a human donor in good health (CMV status not recorded). Some clones in this sample may be carry-over from other donors' samples.

This chain uses TRBV7-2 with TRBJ2-3, with 11 nucleotides matching TRBD2. The CDR3 is 16 residues long. Germline trimming cut 6 bases from V and 5 bases from J; bases unmatched to any gene: 10. Germline-derived CDR1 and CDR2 are SGHTA and FQGNSA. The CDR3 here is CASRQIGTSGRDTQYF. The CDR3 DNA is TGTGCCAGCAGACAGATAGGGACTAGCGGAAGAGATACGCAGTATTTT.

The sample holds many counts of this clonotype. This sequence joins TRBV7-2 and TRBJ1-1; D is unresolved. Germline CDR1 is SGHTA and CDR2 is FQGNSA. The CDR3 spans 14 residues. Trimming removed 3 bases at V and 1 base at J, with 9 bases between. The CDR3 bases are TGTGCCAGCAGCTTGTTTGACACGAACACTGAAGCTTTCTTT. Protein: CASSLFDTNTEAFF.

V and J are TRBV7-8 and TRBJ2-5; D is unresolved. The CDR3 has 14 amino acids. Germline-derived CDR1 and CDR2 are SGHVS and FQNEAQ. Between the trimmed V and J ends, which lost 1 base and 5 bases, there was a span of 11 bases. Written as DNA, the CDR3 is TGTGCCAGCAGCTTAGGCAGTGGATCGGAGACCCAGTACTTC. It codes for CASSLGSGSETQYF.

The CDR3 sequence: CASSLQDSHNNEQFF. The CDR3 DNA follows: TGCGCCAGCAGCCTACAAGACAGCCACAACAATGAGCAGTTCTTC. This chain links TRBV4-1 with TRBJ2-1; the D gene is possibly TRBD1 (5 bases). The CDR3 spans 15 residues. Germline V gene data show CDR1 as MGHRA and CDR2 as YSYEKL. Trimming removed 4 bases at V and 5 bases at J, with 15 bases between.

The chain employs TRBV6-5 and TRBJ1-5; TRBD1 agrees at 10 bases. This CDR3 has 17 residues. J lost 5 bases, V lost 2 bases, and 9 bases had no gene match. CDR1 MNHEY and CDR2 SVGAGI come from the germline V gene. CDR3 amino acids: CASSYGGQGRFDQPQHF. CDR3 in DNA: TGTGCCAGCAGTTACGGGGGACAGGGGAGGTTCGATCAGCCCCAGCATTTT.

The chain employs TRBV25-1 and TRBJ1-1; possible D gene TRBD1, 6 bases. The CDR3 is 15 residues long. Germline CDR1 and CDR2: MGHDK and SYGVNS. The V and J ends lost 3 bases and 0 bases respectively, with 11 bases between them. CDR3 coding DNA: TGTGCCAGCAGTGAGGTCACAGGGATGAACACTGAAGCTTTCTTT. This gives the protein CASSEVTGMNTEAFF. Complete variable domain (other parts from reference TRBV25-1 and TRBJ1-1): EADIYQTPRYLVIGTGKKITLECSQTMGHDKMYWYQQDPGMELHLIHYSYGVNSTEKGDLSSESTVSRIRTEHFPLTLESARPSHTSQYLCASSEVTGMNTEAFFGQGTRLTVV.

At least ten counts were recorded for this clonotype. The chain links TRBV7-2 to TRBJ1-5, with D hard to call. Between the trimmed V and J ends, which lost 3 bases and 0 bases, there was a span of 15 bases. Germline V CDR1 and CDR2: SGHTA, FQGNSA. The CDR3 sequence is 17 residues long. In nucleotides, the CDR3 is TGTGCCAGCAGCTTTAGCCCAGGCGAATATAGCAATCAGCCCCAGCATTTT. Translating it yields CASSFSPGEYSNQPQHF.

This clonotype was observed at least ten times. V and J are TRBV7-2 and TRBJ2-3; 12 positions match TRBD2. Losses at the gene ends were 5 bases for V and 4 bases for J; bases not matched to a gene: 7. The germline V gene has CDR1 SGHTA and CDR2 FQGNSA. There are 16 residues in the CDR3. DNA of the CDR3: TGTGCCAGCAGCACGAGACTAGCGGGAGTCGCAGATACGCAGTATTTT. Translation gives CASSTRLAGVADTQYF.

V and J are TRBV5-1 and TRBJ2-1, with D perhaps matching TRBD2 (5 bases). The CDR3 contains 12 residues. The germline V gene has CDR1 SGHRS and CDR2 YFSETQ. Trimming removed 4 bases at V and 9 bases at J, with 11 bases between. The CDR3 DNA reads as TGCGCCAGCAGCCCGGAGGCCGGTGAGCAGTTCTTC. Encoded protein: CASSPEAGEQFF.

As for this clonotype: The junction does not match germline at one end; this may be a read error. The chain carries TRBV4-1 and TRBJ2-5; possible D gene TRBD1, 6 bases. The CDR3 consists of 14 residues. Germline-derived CDR1 and CDR2 are MGHRA and YSYEKL. The CDR3 region has the DNA TGTGCCAGCAGCCAAGATAGTGACAGGGAGACCCAGTACTTC. It encodes CASSQDSDRETQYF.

The gene calls are TRBV5-1 and TRBJ2-5; TRBD2 matches 10 bases. CDR1 is SGHRS and CDR2 is YFSETQ in the germline V gene. The CDR3 length is 15 residues. V gave up 4 bases and J gave up 4 bases; unmatched junction bases: 7. Here the CDR3 reads CASSRNLAGAETQYF. CDR3 in DNA: TGCGCCAGCAGCCGGAACCTAGCGGGAGCAGAGACCCAGTACTTC.

This clonotype was observed many times. This rearrangement joins TRBV20-1 to TRBJ1-1; D may be TRBD1 (6 bases). Deletions cut 8 bases from V and 0 bases from J, with 19 bases between. This CDR3 comprises 15 residues. Germline CDR1 is DFQATT and CDR2 is SNEGSKA (reference sequence). The CDR3 loop reads CSSKPTGSVNTEAFF. CDR3 DNA: TGCAGTTCAAAACCGACAGGCTCGGTGAACACTGAAGCTTTCTTT.

The V gene is TRBV6-2 or TRBV6-3, the J gene TRBJ2-2; D call uncertain. The germline V gene has CDR1 MNHEY and CDR2 SVGEGT. V gave up 7 bases and J gave up 7 bases, with 16 bases separating them. The CDR3 loop spans 14 amino acids. The CDR3 sequence is CASTLVPLGGELFF. DNA for the CDR3: TGTGCCAGCACTCTGGTTCCCTTAGGCGGGGAGCTGTTTTTT.

The gene calls are TRBV6-2 or TRBV6-3 and TRBJ2-1, with D hard to call. The V gene's germline CDR1 is MNHEY and CDR2 SVGEGT. CDR3 size: 13 residues. V was pared by 0 bases and J by 10 bases, with 10 bases between. CDR3 sequence (DNA): TGTGCCAGCAGTTACTCTTATGGCTTAGAGCAGTTCTTC. Protein sequence: CASSYSYGLEQFF.

A few counts support this clonotype. The rearrangement joins TRBV6-5 to TRBJ2-1; 13 nucleotides line up with TRBD2. Trimming took 2 bases from V and 8 from J; bases not matched to a gene: 12. Germline CDR1 and CDR2: MNHEY and SVGAGI. The CDR3 has 18 residues. The CDR3 DNA sequence: TGTGCCAGCAGTTACGCAATTGCGACTAGCGGGAGGTCGGATGAGCAGTTCTTC. Its translation: CASSYAIATSGRSDEQFF.

This clonotype was picked up a small number of times. V and J are TRBV28 and TRBJ1-6, with unresolved D. The CDR3 runs 15 residues. Germline V CDR1 and CDR2: MDHEN, SYDVKM. V was cut by 7 bases and J by 7 bases, with 17 bases left in between. The CDR3 is CASTLVVAPNSPLHF. CDR3 sequence (DNA): TGTGCCAGCACACTCGTGGTGGCCCCAAATTCACCCCTCCACTTT.

CDR3: CASGKGDRNSPLHF. The CDR3 bases are TGTGCCAGCGGAAAGGGGGACAGAAATTCACCCCTCCACTTT. V is TRBV11-1 and J is TRBJ1-6; 7 positions agree with TRBD1. The CDR3 length is 14 residues. The trim removed 8 bases at V and 7 bases at J, leaving 8 bases unmatched. CDR1 SGHAT and CDR2 FQDESV come from the germline V gene (reference sequence).

This clonotype was seen many times. This chain connects TRBV12-3 or TRBV12-4 to TRBJ1-5; D uncertain. Trimming cost V 6 bases and J 0 bases, with 9 bases left between them. The CDR3 extends over 14 amino acids. The chain's CDR3 is CASRLEDSNQPQHF. DNA of the CDR3: TGTGCCAGCAGGCTGGAGGATAGCAATCAGCCCCAGCATTTT.